The present TCR beta chain was sequenced within a study of shared clonotypes between healthy human individuals. Regarding the study as a whole: When compared with the clonotypes that were shared by all four sorted-subset donors, the non-shared clonotypes turned out to have lower generation probabilities.

The CDR3 sequence is 13 residues long. V lost 5 bases and J lost 10, with 17 bases in between. Germline V gene lookup returns CDR1 LNHDA and CDR2 SQIVND (reference sequence). Assay used: immunoSEQ multiplex PCR; TCRdb lists only in-frame clones, some missing. The sample has 400,000 to 600,000 clones; 95% to 97% are singletons. Donors were healthy HIV-negative adults without recent acute infections or vaccinations. Caucasian adults residing in Nashville, Tennessee made up all the donors. With regard to this clone: Its antigen is currently unknown.

The sequence came from a woman in her thirties in good health. The chain links TRBV19 to TRBJ1-2; weak D call: TRBD1 (5 bases). The specimen sequenced was naive CD4+ T cells sorted from blood. Described subset: CD45RA+ positively selected. DNA for the CDR3: TGTGCCAGTAGTCTTAGACAAGGGGACGACTACACCTTC. It is translated as CASSLRQGDDYTF.